This TCR beta chain was obtained from a study of blood T cell repertoires in COVID-19. Sequencing was performed with immunoSEQ multiplex PCR; in TCRdb, only in-frame clones are kept and a portion is missing. Of approximately 130,000 clones in the sample, around 83% are singletons; the top ten hold more than 15%. CDR3 length: 15 residues. Germline V lookup: CDR1 SGHDT, CDR2 YYEEEE. V shed 6 bases, J shed 2 bases, and the junction held 9 bases outside the gene matches. Material for sequencing was PBMCs or T cells enriched from blood (not recorded which). The clonotype comes from a man aged 25-40 years who had recovered from COVID-19. The rearrangement joins TRBV5-6 to TRBJ2-5; 8 bases match TRBD2. The chain's CDR3 is CASKALAGWQETQYF. The CDR3 DNA sequence: TGTGCCAGCAAAGCGTTAGCGGGGTGGCAAGAGACCCAGTACTTC.